A selection of T cell receptor beta chains follows, all from one sample in a study of T cells in localized non-small cell lung cancer. TCRdb keeps only in-frame clones here, not all; method: immunoSEQ multiplex PCR. The sample includes 20,000 to 30,000 clones, approximately 87% seen only once; the top ten take roughly 1.2%. The material was peripheral blood, obtained before any cancer treatment. The source of these receptors is a woman between 35 and 70 years old with stage I lung adenocarcinoma. Both conserved end residues are part of each CDR3. D genes are given only for firm matches. Clone size is not always given. Where it is, it says once, few, many or a class for expanded clones.

clone_size: .; d_call: .; j_call: TRBJ1-3; v_call: TRBV6-1; cdr3_nt: TGTGCCAGCAGTGAGGGCTTGGGGACCACCATATATTTT; cdr3_aa: CASSEGLGTTIYF
clone_size: .; d_call: TRBD1; j_call: TRBJ1-1; v_call: TRBV29-1; cdr3_nt: TGCAGCGCAACCCGGGACAGGGTTACTGAAGCTTTCTTT; cdr3_aa: CSATRDRVTEAFF
clone_size: .; d_call: TRBD2; j_call: TRBJ2-5; v_call: TRBV19; cdr3_nt: TGTGCCAGTAGCCTCGAGGGTAGCGGGGTAGAGACCCAGTACTTC; cdr3_aa: CASSLEGSGVETQYF
clone_size: once; d_call: .; j_call: TRBJ1-4; v_call: TRBV4-2; cdr3_nt: TGTGCCAGCAGCCAAGAAGGGGTAAGGGGTGAAAAACTGTTTTTT; cdr3_aa: CASSQEGVRGEKLFF
clone_size: .; d_call: TRBD1; j_call: TRBJ1-2; v_call: TRBV5-1; cdr3_nt: TGCGCCAGCAGGCCGGGACAGATTCGTGGCTACACCTTC; cdr3_aa: CASRPGQIRGYTF
clone_size: .; d_call: TRBD1; j_call: TRBJ1-6; v_call: TRBV18; cdr3_nt: TGTGCCAGCTCACCAAGACAGGGGAATAATTCACCCCTCCACTTT; cdr3_aa: CASSPRQGNNSPLHF
clone_size: .; d_call: .; j_call: TRBJ1-3; v_call: TRBV5-4; cdr3_nt: TGTGCCAGCAGTCTGGACAGCTCTGGAAACACCATATATTTT; cdr3_aa: CASSLDSSGNTIYF
clone_size: .; d_call: .; j_call: TRBJ2-7; v_call: TRBV7-8; cdr3_nt: TGTGCCAGCAGCTTAGCAGGGACGGCCCCCTCCTACGAGCAGTACTTC; cdr3_aa: CASSLAGTAPSYEQYF
clone_size: .; d_call: .; j_call: TRBJ1-2; v_call: TRBV4-2; cdr3_nt: TGTGCCAGCAGCCAAAATGACGGTAGCTATGGCTACACCTTC; cdr3_aa: CASSQNDGSYGYTF
clone_size: .; d_call: TRBD2; j_call: TRBJ2-7; v_call: TRBV9; cdr3_nt: TGTGCCAGCAGCGTATCTAGCGGCCATTACGAGCAGTACTTC; cdr3_aa: CASSVSSGHYEQYF
clone_size: .; d_call: TRBD1; j_call: TRBJ1-2; v_call: TRBV7-8; cdr3_nt: TGTGCCAGCAGCTTAGCTCGGGACAGGGACCTCTATGGCTACACCTTC; cdr3_aa: CASSLARDRDLYGYTF
clone_size: .; d_call: .; j_call: TRBJ2-7; v_call: TRBV7-2; cdr3_nt: TGTGCCAGCAGCTGGAAGGGGTTGGGCTTGTACGAGCAGTACTTC; cdr3_aa: CASSWKGLGLYEQYF
clone_size: .; d_call: TRBD2; j_call: TRBJ2-3; v_call: TRBV5-1; cdr3_nt: TGCGCCAGCAGCTTGGGACTAGCGGGGGTCACAGATACGCAGTATTTT; cdr3_aa: CASSLGLAGVTDTQYF
clone_size: few; d_call: .; j_call: TRBJ1-3; v_call: TRBV6-6; cdr3_nt: TGTGCCAGCATCATCCAGGAAGGAAACACCATATATTTT; cdr3_aa: CASIIQEGNTIYF
clone_size: .; d_call: .; j_call: TRBJ2-1; v_call: TRBV7-2; cdr3_nt: TGTGCCAGCAGTCAAACCGGTCTTGGCTCAATCCGGAAGCAGTTCTTC; cdr3_aa: CASSQTGLGSIRKQFF
clone_size: .; d_call: .; j_call: TRBJ1-4; v_call: TRBV20-1; cdr3_nt: TGCAGTGCTCGTCCCAAAGAAAAACTGTTTTTT; cdr3_aa: CSARPKEKLFF
clone_size: .; d_call: .; j_call: TRBJ1-1; v_call: TRBV18; cdr3_nt: TGTGCCAGCTCACCCGAGAGGACACCCAACACTGAAGCTTTCTTT; cdr3_aa: CASSPERTPNTEAFF
clone_size: .; d_call: TRBD1; j_call: TRBJ2-1; v_call: TRBV27; cdr3_nt: TGTGCCAGCAGTTTACGGACAGGGGGCGTCTGGCATGAGCAGTTCTTC; cdr3_aa: CASSLRTGGVWHEQFF
clone_size: once; d_call: .; j_call: TRBJ1-2; v_call: TRBV6-6; cdr3_nt: TGTGCCAGCAGTTACGCAGGGATGAGCTATGGCTACACCTTC; cdr3_aa: CASSYAGMSYGYTF
clone_size: few; d_call: TRBD1; j_call: TRBJ1-1; v_call: TRBV19; cdr3_nt: TGTGCCAGTAGTAAGGGGACAGGGGCCCTCCTTGAAGCTTTCTTT; cdr3_aa: CASSKGTGALLEAFF
clone_size: .; d_call: .; j_call: TRBJ1-6; v_call: TRBV5-1; cdr3_nt: TGCGCCAGCAGCTTGGGACAGGAGATTTCACCCCTCCACTTT; cdr3_aa: CASSLGQEISPLHF
clone_size: .; d_call: .; j_call: TRBJ2-7; v_call: TRBV29-1; cdr3_nt: TGCAGCGTGATGTCAGGGGCCTACGAGCAGTACTTC; cdr3_aa: CSVMSGAYEQYF
clone_size: .; d_call: TRBD1; j_call: TRBJ1-3; v_call: TRBV6-8; cdr3_nt: TGTGCCAGCAGCCGAAGGCAGGGGGTTAAGGGAAACACCATATATTTT; cdr3_aa: CASSRRQGVKGNTIYF
clone_size: .; d_call: TRBD1; j_call: TRBJ2-3; v_call: TRBV4-2; cdr3_nt: TGTGCCAGCAGCCAGGGGGTTAAGACAGGGGTGGGCACAGATACGCAGTATTTT; cdr3_aa: CASSQGVKTGVGTDTQYF
clone_size: medium-sized; d_call: .; j_call: TRBJ2-2; v_call: TRBV6-4; cdr3_nt: TGTGCCAGCAGTGTTTCAGGAACCGGGGAGCTGTTTTTT; cdr3_aa: CASSVSGTGELFF
clone_size: .; d_call: .; j_call: TRBJ1-2; v_call: TRBV2; cdr3_nt: TGTGCCAGCAGTGTGGACTATGGCTACACCTTC; cdr3_aa: CASSVDYGYTF
clone_size: .; d_call: .; j_call: TRBJ1-5; v_call: TRBV5-1; cdr3_nt: TGCGCCAGCAGCTTAAGAGGGGATCAGCCCCAGCATTTT; cdr3_aa: CASSLRGDQPQHF
clone_size: .; d_call: .; j_call: TRBJ1-1; v_call: TRBV19; cdr3_nt: TGTGCCAGTAGTCCCCGATTGGAGACAGGGAACACTGAAGCTTTCTTT; cdr3_aa: CASSPRLETGNTEAFF
clone_size: .; d_call: TRBD2; j_call: TRBJ2-3; v_call: TRBV4-3; cdr3_nt: TGCGCCAGCAGCCAACAACGACTAGCGGGTTACCGCCCAGATACGCAGTATTTT; cdr3_aa: CASSQQRLAGYRPDTQYF
clone_size: .; d_call: .; j_call: TRBJ2-5; v_call: TRBV2; cdr3_nt: TGTGCCAGCAGTGCAGGGATGGCGGAGACCCAGTACTTC; cdr3_aa: CASSAGMAETQYF
clone_size: .; d_call: TRBD1; j_call: TRBJ2-7; v_call: TRBV10-3; cdr3_nt: TGTGCCATCAGTCGGGACAGGGGAATATACGAGCAGTACTTC; cdr3_aa: CAISRDRGIYEQYF
clone_size: once; d_call: .; j_call: TRBJ2-2; v_call: TRBV4-1; cdr3_nt: TGCGCCAGCAGCCAAGATCAAGGGCAGGGTGTGCTGTTTTTT; cdr3_aa: CASSQDQGQGVLFF
clone_size: once; d_call: TRBD2; j_call: TRBJ2-2; v_call: TRBV19; cdr3_nt: TGTGCCAGTATTTTGACTAGCGGGAGGAGCACGAACACCGGGGAGCTGTTTTTT; cdr3_aa: CASILTSGRSTNTGELFF
clone_size: .; d_call: TRBD1; j_call: TRBJ2-3; v_call: TRBV6-5; cdr3_nt: TGTGCCAGCAGTAGACAGGGAAATACGCAGTATTTT; cdr3_aa: CASSRQGNTQYF
clone_size: .; d_call: TRBD1; j_call: TRBJ1-3; v_call: TRBV9; cdr3_nt: TGTGCCAGCAGCAGGTCGGACAGGCTATTTGGAAACACCATATATTTT; cdr3_aa: CASSRSDRLFGNTIYF
clone_size: .; d_call: TRBD1; j_call: TRBJ1-4; v_call: TRBV6-5; cdr3_nt: TGTGCCAGCACCAAATGGGGACAGGAAAAACTGTTTTTT; cdr3_aa: CASTKWGQEKLFF
clone_size: .; d_call: .; j_call: TRBJ2-1; v_call: TRBV27; cdr3_nt: TGTGCCAGCACATACGGCCCGGCCCGCGAGCAGTTCTTC; cdr3_aa: CASTYGPAREQFF
clone_size: .; d_call: .; j_call: TRBJ1-3; v_call: TRBV9; cdr3_nt: TGTGCCAGCAGCCCCTCCAGGGGTGGAAACACCATATATTTT; cdr3_aa: CASSPSRGGNTIYF
clone_size: .; d_call: .; j_call: TRBJ1-4; v_call: TRBV6-6; cdr3_nt: TGTGCCAGCAGTTACATTGGACCTCCCCATGAAAAACTGTTTTTT; cdr3_aa: CASSYIGPPHEKLFF
clone_size: .; d_call: TRBD1; j_call: TRBJ2-7; v_call: TRBV10-3; cdr3_nt: TGTGCCATCAGAGCAGGGACAGGGGCCTACGAGCAGTACTTC; cdr3_aa: CAIRAGTGAYEQYF
clone_size: .; d_call: .; j_call: TRBJ1-5; v_call: TRBV6-6; cdr3_nt: TGTGCCAGTGGGACACGCAATCAGCCCCAGCATTTT; cdr3_aa: CASGTRNQPQHF